This T cell receptor (beta chain) was documented in a study of cytomegalovirus exposure and HLA in healthy donors. Whole-study findings and limits: A list of 150 or so TCR beta chains associated with cytomegalovirus was given.

The CDR3 is made up of 15 amino acids. The V and J ends lost 0 bases and 8 bases, in that order; junction bases with no gene match: 9. The germline V gene encodes CDR1 MNHNY and CDR2 SVGAGI (reference sequence). The PCR was carried out with 60 Vbeta primers and 13 Jbeta primers. Some clones are missing from TCRdb's copy, which holds only in-frame ones; the method was immunoSEQ multiplex PCR. The table lists tens of thousands of clones, roughly four fifths of them singletons. Turning to this clone: Its antigen remains unknown.

The sample taken for sequencing was PBMCs. The TCR sequence derives from a woman younger than 45 in good health and CMV-seropositive. The rearrangement links TRBV6-6 to TRBJ1-1; 7 bases agree with TRBD1. The CDR3: CASSYSATGFLEAFF. The CDR3 DNA follows: TGTGCCAGCAGTTACTCCGCGACAGGGTTCCTGGAAGCTTTCTTT.